Each of the 29 T cell receptor beta chains below was sequenced from the same sample in a study of T cells in Graves' hyperthyroidism and ophthalmopathy. RNA transcripts gave rise to amplified TCR beta CDR3 regions. The TCR CDR3 was amplified in a first-round RT-PCR using the HTBI primer set. MiXCR, applied by TCRdb to the multiplex PCR reads, yields one record per CDR3 protein. The table has over 150,000 distinct CDR3 sequences, 15% to 20% seen once. Sequencing used blood. The receptors come from a woman between 45 and 60 years old with Graves' hyperthyroidism.

Regarding this clonotype: This may stem from a read error, because a much larger clone lies one nucleotide away. This rearrangement joins TRBV4-1 to TRBJ1-1, with a tentative D call TRBD1 (6 bases). CDR3 length: 15 amino acids. The germline V gene has CDR1 MGHRA and CDR2 YSYEKL. Trimming removed 1 base from V and 1 base from J, with 10 bases in between. This CDR3 is CASSQGGAQNTEAFF. The CDR3, as DNA: TGCGCCAGCAGCCAAGGGGGGGCCCAGAACACTGAAGCTTTCTTT.

In its sample, this clonotype was seen many times. This chain links TRBV5-6 with TRBJ1-5, with a tentative D call TRBD1 (5 bases). V was shortened by 1 base and J by 3 bases, with 14 bases between the two germline ends. CDR3 length: 16 residues. The V gene's germline CDR1 is SGHDT and CDR2 YYEEEE. As DNA, the CDR3 is TGTGCCAGCAGCTTGAACCGGGACCGATACAATCAGCCCCAGCATTTT. It is translated as CASSLNRDRYNQPQHF.

This clonotype was seen repeatedly, ten times or more. The genes are TRBV6-2 or TRBV6-3 and TRBJ1-1; 8 bases agree with TRBD1. Unmatched junction bases numbered 8, after V lost 6 bases and J lost 2 bases. Germline assignment: CDR1 MNHEY and CDR2 SVGEGT. The CDR3 sequence is 15 residues long. CDR3 sequence: CASRDPGTGNTEAFF. The CDR3, as DNA: TGTGCCAGCAGGGATCCCGGGACAGGAAACACTGAAGCTTTCTTT.

This clonotype was counted many times. This chain uses TRBV12-3 or TRBV12-4 with TRBJ1-3; the D gene is possibly TRBD1 (5 bases). This CDR3 contains 14 residues. The V gene lost 8 bases and the J gene lost 2 bases, with 13 bases spanning the gap. CDR3 sequence reads: CASPPGPAGNTIYF. DNA for the CDR3: TGTGCCAGCCCCCCGGGGCCTGCTGGAAACACCATATATTTT.

This clonotype has at least ten counts. This chain connects TRBV29-1 to TRBJ2-7; a weak D match, TRBD2 (6 bases). CDR3 length: 11 residues. Germline lookup yields CDR1 SQVTM and CDR2 ANQGSEA. The V end was cut by 4 bases, the J end by 6 bases, with 10 bases between. CDR3: CSVVRGSEQYF. DNA of the CDR3: TGCAGCGTTGTTCGGGGGAGCGAGCAGTACTTC.

This clonotype was counted at least ten times. The V call is TRBV7-9, the J call TRBJ2-7; 9 bases map to TRBD1. The CDR3 loop spans 14 amino acids. V lost 4 bases, J lost 3 bases, and 4 bases stayed unmatched. Per the germline V gene, CDR1 is SEHNR and CDR2 is FQNEAQ (reference sequence). The CDR3 bases are TGTGCCAGCAGCTCATGGGACAGGGTCTACGAGCAGTACTTC. Translated: CASSSWDRVYEQYF.

This chain joins TRBV5-6 and TRBJ1-1; 8 nucleotides agree with TRBD1. CDR1 is SGHDT and CDR2 is YYEEEE in the germline V gene. The CDR3 consists of 13 residues. With 2 bases clipped from V and 6 bases from J, the junction kept 3 bases outside the gene matches. CDR3 loop: CASSFAGGPEAFF. As DNA, the CDR3 is TGTGCCAGCAGCTTTGCAGGGGGCCCTGAAGCTTTCTTT.

This clonotype was recorded at least ten times. The rearrangement links TRBV12-5 to TRBJ2-3; D is uncertain. This CDR3 comprises 13 residues. Germline V lookup: CDR1 LGHNT, CDR2 FRNRAP. Trimming shortened V by 2 bases and J by 0 bases, and 3 bases separated the two germline ends. The CDR3 loop reads CASGLRSTDTQYF. The CDR3 DNA reads TGTGCTAGTGGTTTGAGGAGCACAGATACGCAGTATTTT.

This clonotype was recorded many times. The chain uses TRBV7-9 and TRBJ2-7, with a possible D match to TRBD2 (7 bases). The CDR3 covers 14 residues. Germline V gene data show CDR1 as SEHNR and CDR2 as FQNEAQ (reference sequence). V lost 4 bases, J lost 5 bases, and 15 bases lay in between. The CDR3 is CASSSEGGFHEQYF. The CDR3 DNA is TGTGCCAGCAGCTCCGAGGGGGGGTTCCACGAGCAGTACTTC.

This clonotype appeared many times. The chain links TRBV6-7 to TRBJ2-2; D call uncertain. TRBV6-7 falls under the ORF class, with uncertain function. V was cut by 6 bases and J by 9 bases, with 35 bases left in between. This CDR3 spans 20 amino acids. The chain's CDR3 is CASSYHPAGRRHKLSRELFF. The CDR3 nucleotides read TGTGCCAGCAGCTACCACCCCGCCGGACGGCGCCATAAGCTTTCGAGGGAGCTGTTTTTT.

This clonotype was found many times. This chain links TRBV28 with TRBJ1-3, with no clear D. Germline V lookup: CDR1 MDHEN, CDR2 SYDVKM. V was pared by 3 bases and J by 0 bases, with 9 bases between. The CDR3 is 15 amino acids. CDR3 residues: CASSFRRISGNTIYF. The DNA of the CDR3 is TGTGCCAGCAGTTTCCGACGGATCTCTGGAAACACCATATATTTT.

There are many counts of this clonotype. V is TRBV7-9 and J is TRBJ2-7, with 9 bases aligning to TRBD1. Germline V gene sequence: CDR1 SEHNR, CDR2 FQNEAQ (reference sequence). After removal of 0 bases from V and 5 bases from J, the junction contained 8 bases not matched to a gene. The CDR3 contains 16 residues. Here the CDR3 DNA reads TGTGCCAGCAGCTTAGCGTACGGGACAGGGATCGACGAGCAGTACTTC. It specifies CASSLAYGTGIDEQYF.

This clonotype was seen repeatedly, ten times or more. The chain couples TRBV27 to TRBJ1-1, with 9 bases lining up with TRBD1. This CDR3 comprises 15 residues. The ends lost 6 bases at V and 5 bases at J; junction bases unmatched: 10. Germline V gene data show CDR1 as MNHEY and CDR2 as SMNVEV (reference sequence). CDR3 nucleotide sequence: TGTGCCAGCAGCTATACGACAGGGGGGTTGACTGAAGCTTTCTTT. Protein product: CASSYTTGGLTEAFF.

There are many counts of this clonotype. This chain uses TRBV29-1 with TRBJ2-3; 7 nucleotides align to TRBD1. Germline values: CDR1 SQVTM, CDR2 ANQGSEA. The V gene end was trimmed by 4 bases and the J gene end by 1 base; junction bases not matched to a gene: 5. The length of the CDR3 is 14 residues. The CDR3 DNA sequence: TGCAGCGTTGCGCCGGGACAGCGCACAGATACGCAGTATTTT. Translating it yields CSVAPGQRTDTQYF.

This chain uses TRBV18 with TRBJ2-5; 7 bases map to TRBD1. The ends lost 3 bases at V and 0 bases at J; junction bases unmatched: 7. Per germline, CDR1 KGHSH and CDR2 LQKENI. This CDR3 is built from 16 residues. CDR3 nucleotide sequence: TGTGCCAGCTCACCGGAGACAGGGACGTACCAAGAGACCCAGTACTTC. This codes for CASSPETGTYQETQYF.

This clonotype was observed many times. This chain connects TRBV9 to TRBJ2-5; a weak D match, TRBD2 (5 bases). This CDR3 is 13 amino acids long. The ends were cut back, 4 bases at V and 5 bases at J, with 12 bases in the middle. The V gene's germline CDR1 is SGDLS and CDR2 YYNGEE. CDR3 in amino acids: CASSQDLGETQYF. CDR3 DNA sequence: TGTGCCAGCAGCCAGGACTTGGGGGAGACCCAGTACTTC. Combining the CDR3 with reference TRBV9 and TRBJ2-5 gives the whole variable domain DSGVTQTPKHLITATGQRVTLRCSPRSGDLSVYWYQQSLDQGLQFLIQYYNGEERAKGNILERFSAQQFPDLHSELNLSSLELGDSALYFCASSQDLGETQYFGPGTRLLVL.

At least ten counts were recorded for this clonotype. The V call is TRBV5-1, the J call TRBJ2-3; 8 positions agree with TRBD1. This CDR3 comprises 14 residues. In germline, CDR1 is SGHRS, CDR2 YFSETQ. With 4 bases clipped from V and 4 bases from J, the junction kept 5 bases outside the gene matches. CDR3 loop: CASSLGQGPDTQYF. DNA of the CDR3: TGCGCCAGCAGCCTCGGACAGGGCCCAGATACGCAGTATTTT.

This clonotype appeared many times. DNA of the CDR3: TGTGCCAGCACCCCCGCTGCGGGGGGGCACGAGCATTTT. Translation: CASTPAAGGHEHF. The chain is built from TRBV6-1 and TRBJ1-5; D might be TRBD1 (6 bases). Germline V gene sequence: CDR1 MNHNS, CDR2 SASEGT. Trimming stripped 7 bases from V and 14 bases from J, with 21 bases between. This CDR3 comprises 13 residues.

This clonotype was counted at least ten times. The chain recombines TRBV16 with TRBJ1-2, with D possibly being TRBD1 (6 bases). Deletions cut 0 bases from V and 7 bases from J, with 12 bases between. The CDR3 extends over 14 amino acids. CDR1 is KGHSY and CDR2 is FQNENV in the germline V gene. This CDR3 reads CASSQSGGGSGYTF. The CDR3, as DNA: TGTGCCAGCAGCCAATCGGGGGGCGGTAGTGGCTACACCTTC.

This clonotype was observed many times. The rearrangement links TRBV7-9 to TRBJ2-1; 7 nucleotides line up with TRBD2. The CDR3 runs 18 residues. V lost 2 bases to trimming and J lost 1 base; unmatched junction nucleotides: 11. CDR1 is SEHNR, CDR2 FQNEAQ, per germline (reference sequence). The CDR3 is CASSLPARWGGSYNEQFF. CDR3 nucleotides: TGTGCCAGCAGCTTACCCGCCCGGTGGGGGGGTTCCTACAATGAGCAGTTCTTC.

In its sample, this clonotype was seen many times. This rearrangement joins TRBV2 to TRBJ2-2; the match to TRBD1 covers 9 bases. V lost 6 bases and J lost 0; bases outside the gene matches: 5. The CDR3 spans 16 residues. Germline CDR1 SNHLY, CDR2 FYNNEI. CDR3 bases: TGTGCCAGCAGGGGGGACAGGGAAGCGAACACCGGGGAGCTGTTTTTT. Translated: CASRGDREANTGELFF.

This clonotype was seen only a few times. The chain couples TRBV3-1 to TRBJ2-5; 12 bases agree with TRBD2. The V gene end was trimmed by 8 bases and the J gene end by 2 bases; junction bases not matched to a gene: 6. This CDR3 contains 15 residues. CDR1 and CDR2 from the germline V gene are LGHDT and YNNKEL (reference sequence). This CDR3 reads CASGPLAGGQETQYF. DNA for the CDR3: TGTGCCAGCGGCCCACTAGCGGGGGGACAAGAGACCCAGTACTTC.

This clonotype was counted ten times or more. This rearrangement joins TRBV7-8 to TRBJ2-5; a possible D gene is TRBD1 (5 bases). The CDR3 runs to 15 residues. In germline, CDR1 is SGHVS, CDR2 FQNEAQ. The V end was cut by 1 base, the J end by 5 bases, with 14 bases between. The chain's CDR3 is CASSLDRQSRETQYF. In DNA form, the CDR3 reads TGTGCCAGCAGCTTAGATCGACAGTCTAGGGAGACCCAGTACTTC.

This clonotype was found many times. This sequence joins TRBV2 and TRBJ2-1; 7 bases line up with TRBD1. The CDR3 has 13 amino acids. Looked up from germline, CDR1 is SNHLY and CDR2 is FYNNEI. Trimming at V came to 4 bases and at J to 7 bases, leaving 4 bases not matched to a gene. The CDR3 sequence is CASSASRGNEQFF. In DNA form, the CDR3 reads TGTGCCAGCAGTGCATCCAGGGGGAATGAGCAGTTCTTC.

This clonotype was seen a handful of times. The V call is TRBV9, the J call TRBJ2-7, with 7 bases fitting TRBD2. The germline CDR1 and CDR2 sequences are SGDLS and YYNGEE. There are 13 residues in the CDR3. The trim removed 4 bases at V and 3 bases at J, leaving 4 bases unmatched. Written as DNA, the CDR3 is TGTGCCAGCAGCCCATGGGGGGGCTACGAGCAGTACTTC. Protein product: CASSPWGGYEQYF. The entire variable domain, with the rest obtained from reference TRBV9 and TRBJ2-7, is as follows: DSGVTQTPKHLITATGQRVTLRCSPRSGDLSVYWYQQSLDQGLQFLIQYYNGEERAKGNILERFSAQQFPDLHSELNLSSLELGDSALYFCASSPWGGYEQYFGPGTRLTVT.

This clonotype was recorded many times. The genes are TRBV7-9 and TRBJ1-6, with D possibly matching TRBD1 (5 bases). The CDR3 contains 16 residues. Trimming took 3 bases from V and 8 from J, leaving 17 bases between them. Germline CDR1 reads SEHNR; CDR2 reads FQNEAQ (reference sequence). This chain's CDR3 is CASSLRAGTGHSPLHF. The CDR3 region has the DNA TGTGCCAGCAGCTTGAGGGCCGGGACCGGGCATTCACCCCTCCACTTT.

This clonotype was observed many times. The gene calls are TRBV27 and TRBJ1-1; D not certain. Germline assignment: CDR1 MNHEY and CDR2 SMNVEV (reference sequence). The CDR3 sequence is 15 residues long. V lost 1 base and J lost 6, with 15 bases in between. The DNA for the CDR3 is TGTGCCAGCAGTTTATACGGAAATGGGCTTTCTGAAGCTTTCTTT. This sequence encodes CASSLYGNGLSEAFF.

This clonotype was recorded at least ten times. V is TRBV19 and J is TRBJ1-2; the D gene is possibly TRBD1 (5 bases). CDR1 LNHDA and CDR2 SQIVND come from the germline V gene (reference sequence). CDR3 length equals 16 residues. The V end lost 1 base, the J end lost 4 bases, and 16 bases lay between the germline ends. The CDR3 loop reads CASSIGSAQGTYGYTF. CDR3 DNA: TGTGCCAGTAGTATAGGCTCGGCGCAAGGGACCTATGGCTACACCTTC. The whole variable domain, remainder taken from reference TRBV19 and TRBJ1-2, is DGGITQSPKYLFRKEGQNVTLSCEQNLNHDAMYWYRQDPGQGLRLIYYSQIVNDFQKGDIAEGYSVSREKKESFPLTVTSAQKNPTAFYLCASSIGSAQGTYGYTFGSGTRLTVV.

This clonotype has a count of ten or more. The V gene is TRBV12-3 or TRBV12-4, the J gene TRBJ1-3; a possible D gene is TRBD1 (6 bases). The CDR3 runs 16 residues. V gave up 4 bases and J gave up 2 bases, with 15 bases separating them. DNA of the CDR3: TGTGCCAGCAGTTCTTGGGGGCTCGGGGCTGGAAACACCATATATTTT. Amino acids: CASSSWGLGAGNTIYF.